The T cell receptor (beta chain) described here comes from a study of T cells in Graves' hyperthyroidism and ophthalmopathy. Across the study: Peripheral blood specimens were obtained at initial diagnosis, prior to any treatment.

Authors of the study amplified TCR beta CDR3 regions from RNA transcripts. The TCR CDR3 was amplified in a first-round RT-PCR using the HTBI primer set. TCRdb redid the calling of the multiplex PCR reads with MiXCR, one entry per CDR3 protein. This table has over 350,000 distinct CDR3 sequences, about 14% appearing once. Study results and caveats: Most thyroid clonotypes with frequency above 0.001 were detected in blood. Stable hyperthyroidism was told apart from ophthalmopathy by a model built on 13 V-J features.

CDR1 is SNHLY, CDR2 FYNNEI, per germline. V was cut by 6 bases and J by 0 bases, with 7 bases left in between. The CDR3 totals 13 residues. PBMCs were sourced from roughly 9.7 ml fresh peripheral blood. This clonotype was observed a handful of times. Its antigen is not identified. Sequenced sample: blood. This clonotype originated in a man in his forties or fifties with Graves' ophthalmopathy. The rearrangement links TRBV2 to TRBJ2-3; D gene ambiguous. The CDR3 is CASRIDSTDTQYF. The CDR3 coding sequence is TGTGCCAGCAGGATAGACAGCACAGATACGCAGTATTTT.